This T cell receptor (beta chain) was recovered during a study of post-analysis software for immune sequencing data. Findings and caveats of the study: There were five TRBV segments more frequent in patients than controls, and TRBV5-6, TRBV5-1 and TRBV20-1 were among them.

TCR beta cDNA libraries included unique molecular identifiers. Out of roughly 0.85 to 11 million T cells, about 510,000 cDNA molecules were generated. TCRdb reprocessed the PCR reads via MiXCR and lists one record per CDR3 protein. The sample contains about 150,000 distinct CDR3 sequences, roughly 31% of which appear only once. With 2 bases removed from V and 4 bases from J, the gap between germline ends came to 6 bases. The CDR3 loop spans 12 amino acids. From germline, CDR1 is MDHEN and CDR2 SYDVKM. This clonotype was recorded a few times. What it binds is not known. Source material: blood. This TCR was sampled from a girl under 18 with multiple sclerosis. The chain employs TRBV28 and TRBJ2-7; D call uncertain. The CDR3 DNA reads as TGTGCCAGCAGTTTAGGCCAGTACGAGCAGTACTTC. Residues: CASSLGQYEQYF.